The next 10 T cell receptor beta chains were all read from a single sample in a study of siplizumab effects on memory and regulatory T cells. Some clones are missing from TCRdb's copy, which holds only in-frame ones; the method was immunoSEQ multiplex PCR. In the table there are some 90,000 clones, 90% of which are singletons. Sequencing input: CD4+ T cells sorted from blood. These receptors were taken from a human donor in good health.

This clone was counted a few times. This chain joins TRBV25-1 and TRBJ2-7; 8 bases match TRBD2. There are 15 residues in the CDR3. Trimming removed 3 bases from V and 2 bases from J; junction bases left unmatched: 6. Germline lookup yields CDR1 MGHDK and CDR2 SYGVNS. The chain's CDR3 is CASSDGGRPPYEQYF. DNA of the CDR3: TGTGCCAGCAGTGACGGCGGGAGGCCCCCCTACGAGCAGTACTTC.

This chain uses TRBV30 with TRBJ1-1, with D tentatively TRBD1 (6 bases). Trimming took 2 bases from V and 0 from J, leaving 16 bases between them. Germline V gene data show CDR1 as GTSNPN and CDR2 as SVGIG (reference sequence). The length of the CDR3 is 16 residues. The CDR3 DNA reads TGTGCCTGGAGTAGACAGGAGATTATCATGAACACTGAAGCTTTCTTT. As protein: CAWSRQEIIMNTEAFF.

In nucleotides, the CDR3 is TGTGCCAGCAGTTTCCCTCGAGCCGGCGGCGAGCAGTACTTC. The encoded protein is CASSFPRAGGEQYF. J is TRBJ2-7 and V is TRBV28; D call uncertain. Trimming removed 3 bases at V and 6 bases at J, with 15 bases between. Per germline, CDR1 MDHEN and CDR2 SYDVKM. The CDR3 spans 14 residues.

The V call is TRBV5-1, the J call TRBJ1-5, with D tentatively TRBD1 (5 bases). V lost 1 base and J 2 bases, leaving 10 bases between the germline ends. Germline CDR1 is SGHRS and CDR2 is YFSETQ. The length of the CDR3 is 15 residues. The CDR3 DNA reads TGCGCCAGCAGCTTGCAGGGCCTGGGCAATCAGCCCCAGCATTTT. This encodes CASSLQGLGNQPQHF.

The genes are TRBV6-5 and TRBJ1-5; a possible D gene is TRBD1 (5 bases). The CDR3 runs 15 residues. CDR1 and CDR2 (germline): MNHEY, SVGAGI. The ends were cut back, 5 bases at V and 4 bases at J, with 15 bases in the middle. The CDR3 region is CASSVNRNLNQPQHF. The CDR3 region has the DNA TGTGCCAGCAGTGTTAACAGGAATCTTAATCAGCCCCAGCATTTT.

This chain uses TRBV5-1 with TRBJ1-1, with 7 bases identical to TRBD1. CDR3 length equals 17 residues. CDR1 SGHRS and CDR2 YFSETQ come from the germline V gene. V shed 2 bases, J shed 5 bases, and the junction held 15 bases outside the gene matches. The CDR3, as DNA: TGCGCCAGCAGCTTCCTCAGGGGGAGAGGGTTGGGAACTGAAGCTTTCTTT. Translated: CASSFLRGRGLGTEAFF.

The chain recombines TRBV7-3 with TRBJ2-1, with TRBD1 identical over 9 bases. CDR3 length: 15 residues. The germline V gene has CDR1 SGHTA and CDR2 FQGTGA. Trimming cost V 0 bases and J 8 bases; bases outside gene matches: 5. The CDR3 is CASSLTGTGRHEQFF. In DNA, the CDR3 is TGTGCCAGCAGCTTAACCGGGACAGGGAGGCATGAGCAGTTCTTC.

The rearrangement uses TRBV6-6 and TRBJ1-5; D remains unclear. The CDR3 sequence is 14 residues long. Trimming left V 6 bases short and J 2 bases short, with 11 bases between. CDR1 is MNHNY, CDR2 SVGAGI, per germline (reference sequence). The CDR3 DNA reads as TGTGCCAGCAGGGGAGGCTGGGGCAATCAGCCCCAGCATTTT. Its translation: CASRGGWGNQPQHF.

CDR3 loop: CASSLMTTYGQETQYF. The CDR3 DNA reads as TGTGCCAGCAGTTTAATGACCACGTACGGCCAAGAGACCCAGTACTTC. The chain joins TRBV28 to TRBJ2-5; no firm D call. Germline CDR1 is MDHEN and CDR2 is SYDVKM. Trimming left V 2 bases short and J 1 base short, with 14 bases between. This CDR3 spans 16 amino acids. The full variable domain, rest sourced from reference TRBV28 and TRBJ2-5, is DVKVTQSSRYLVKRTGEKVFLECVQDMDHENMFWYRQDPGLGLRLIYFSYDVKMKEKGDIPEGYSVSREKKERFSLILESASTNQTSMYLCASSLMTTYGQETQYFGPGTRLLVL.

The CDR3 protein is CASSTPGGLGGYTF. The CDR3 DNA follows: TGCGCCAGCAGCACTCCCGGAGGGCTAGGGGGCTACACCTTC. V and J are TRBV5-1 and TRBJ1-2; D not resolved. Germline CDR1 reads SGHRS; CDR2 reads YFSETQ. Trimming took off 4 bases at V and 8 bases at J, with 18 bases between the two ends. This CDR3 comprises 14 residues.